The 24 T cell receptor beta chains reported below all come from one sample, sequenced in a study of blood T cells in healthy people across ages. It was with a sample-barcoded 5' primer and a J-beta primer mix that a second PCR of roughly 6 to 12 cycles was run. From the 5' RACE reads, TCRdb called clonotypes with MiXCR, one entry per CDR3 protein. The sample records 550,000 to 650,000 distinct CDR3 sequences, under 30% being singletons. The source material was blood. These receptor sequences come from a woman older than 75 in good health.

This clonotype was seen at least ten times. The V gene is TRBV5-4, the J gene TRBJ2-3; D might be TRBD2 (6 bases). Germline CDR1 reads SGHNT; CDR2 reads YYREEE (reference sequence). The V end lost 6 bases, the J end lost 0 bases, and 23 bases lay between the germline ends. The CDR3 runs 18 residues. The CDR3 loop is CASTSPGRLLASTDTQYF. The CDR3 DNA sequence: TGTGCCAGCACCTCACCGGGACGCCTACTAGCTAGCACAGATACGCAGTATTTT.

The chain links TRBV6-5 to TRBJ1-1, with D possibly TRBD1 on 6 matching bases. Germline CDR1 reads MNHEY; CDR2 reads SVGAGI. There are 15 residues in the CDR3. V was pared by 2 bases and J by 0 bases, with 10 bases between. Here the CDR3 DNA reads TGTGCCAGCAGTTACAGGGGACAAATGAACACTGAAGCTTTCTTT. Protein: CASSYRGQMNTEAFF.

The rearrangement uses TRBV19 and TRBJ2-1, with 7 positions matching TRBD1. Judging by the DNA end, TRBJ2-7 fits better; the J call may be wrong. Germline loops: CDR1 LNHDA, CDR2 SQIVND (reference sequence). The CDR3 length is 16 residues. In DNA, the CDR3 is TGTGCCAGTAGTATAGAGGCCAGGGGGTCCTACAATGAGCAGTACTTC. This translates into CASSIEARGSYNEQYF.

Only a few counts were recorded for this clonotype. This chain joins TRBV6-1 and TRBJ2-7; tentative D call: TRBD2 (6 bases). Deletions cut 1 base from V and 10 bases from J, with 17 bases between. In germline, CDR1 is MNHNS, CDR2 SASEGT. This CDR3 has 14 residues. Written as DNA, the CDR3 is TGTGCCAGCAGTGAAGGTCGGCTAGCGAACACCCAGTACTTC. The encoded protein is CASSEGRLANTQYF.

Only a few counts were recorded for this clonotype. A read error may explain this, as a much larger clone is one base away. V usage is TRBV20-1 and J usage is TRBJ2-7; maybe TRBD1 (6 bases). The germline gives CDR1 DFQATT, CDR2 SNEGSKA (reference sequence). V lost 6 bases to trimming and J lost 1 base, with 16 bases between them. There are 14 residues in the CDR3. The CDR3 DNA is TGCAGTGCGGCCGAGACAGGAAGTTCCTACGAGCAGTACTTC. Its translation is CSAAETGSSYEQYF.

This clonotype has at least ten counts. The chain employs TRBV20-1 and TRBJ2-1; D is possibly TRBD1 or TRBD2 (5 bases each). Germline assignment: CDR1 DFQATT and CDR2 SNEGSKA (reference sequence). V dropped 3 bases and J dropped 8 bases, with 17 bases sitting between them. This CDR3 region has 14 residues. The CDR3 is CSARGVSPRDEQFF. In nucleotides, the CDR3 is TGCAGTGCTAGGGGGGTTTCCCCGAGGGATGAGCAGTTCTTC.

Comment on this clonotype: A much larger clone differs from this one at a single base, so this may be a read error. The genes are TRBV14 and TRBJ1-2; D call uncertain. The germline V gene has CDR1 SGHDN and CDR2 FVKESK. The V end was cut by 4 bases, the J end by 4 bases, with 13 bases between. There are 14 residues in the CDR3. In nucleotides, the CDR3 is TGTGCCAGCAGCCCTCGACGGTCCCTCTATGGCTACACCTTC. Translated, it gives CASSPRRSLYGYTF.

There are many counts of this clonotype. The CDR3 reads CSARDLLAGGQSSYNEQFF. The CDR3 DNA is TGCAGTGCTAGAGATTTACTAGCGGGGGGCCAGAGCTCCTACAATGAGCAGTTCTTC. The J gene is TRBJ2-1, the V gene TRBV20-1; 12 positions agree with TRBD2. The J segment lost 0 bases and the V segment lost 0 bases, leaving 9 bases of the junction unmatched. This CDR3 comprises 19 residues. In germline, CDR1 is DFQATT, CDR2 SNEGSKA (reference sequence).

This clonotype has a count of ten or more. For the CDR3, the DNA is TGCGCCAGCAGCCTGAGCGCAAGAACCTACGAGCAGTACTTC. Protein product: CASSLSARTYEQYF. V gene TRBV5-1 combines with J gene TRBJ2-7, with no clear D. The CDR3 is 14 amino acids. The germline CDR1 and CDR2 sequences are SGHRS and YFSETQ. Deletions cut 4 bases from V and 2 bases from J, with 13 bases between.

As for this clonotype: A much larger clone sits a single nucleotide away, making a read error possible. The genes are TRBV20-1 and TRBJ2-4; 9 positions agree with TRBD1. With the DNA end fitting TRBJ2-7 better, the J assignment may be wrong. The CDR3 runs 15 residues. Germline CDR1 and CDR2: DFQATT and SNEGSKA (reference sequence). CDR3 in DNA: TGCAGTGCTGGACACGACCTGGGACAGGGATACGAGCAGTACTTC. It translates to CSAGHDLGQGYEQYF.

This clonotype was observed many times. The rearrangement uses TRBV29-1 and TRBJ1-4; 10 positions agree with TRBD1. J gave up 5 bases and V 4 bases, and 1 base lay outside the gene matches. The CDR3 sequence is 13 residues long. Germline V gene data show CDR1 as SQVTM and CDR2 as ANQGSEA. The CDR3: CSVAGQGNEKLFF. CDR3 coding DNA: TGCAGCGTTGCGGGACAGGGGAATGAAAAACTGTTTTTT. Based on the CDR3 plus reference TRBV29-1 and TRBJ1-4, the full variable domain is SAVISQKPSRDICQRGTSLTIQCQVDSQVTMMFWYRQQPGQSLTLIATANQGSEATYESGFVIDKFPISRPNLTFSTLTVSNMSPEDSSIYLCSVAGQGNEKLFFGSGTQLSVL.

For this clonotype: This may arise from a read error, as a much more abundant clone is one base away. The CDR3 loop is CASATGTRSEQYF. The CDR3 DNA sequence: TGTGCCAGCGCTACCGGGACACGAAGTGAGCAGTACTTC. J is TRBJ2-7 and V is TRBV27; the D gene is possibly TRBD1 (6 bases). The CDR3 contains 13 residues. The ends were cut back, 8 bases at V and 7 bases at J, with 18 bases in the middle. Germline CDR1 is MNHEY and CDR2 is SMNVEV (reference sequence).

V and J are TRBV6-5 and TRBJ1-1, with D possibly being TRBD1 (6 bases). The V end lost 6 bases, the J end lost 4 bases, and 12 bases lay between the germline ends. Per germline, CDR1 MNHEY and CDR2 SVGAGI. This CDR3 is built from 13 residues. The CDR3 bases are TGTGCCAGCAGCCCCAGGGGTATCACTGAAGCTTTCTTT. Translating gives CASSPRGITEAFF.

There are a few counts of this clonotype. The rearrangement joins TRBV7-2 to TRBJ2-2; 10 bases agree with TRBD1. Trimming cost V 5 bases and J 4 bases; bases outside gene matches: 4. This CDR3 is 15 amino acids long. CDR1 and CDR2 (germline): SGHTA, FQGNSA. CDR3 nucleotides: TGTGCCAGCAGCAGCCGGGACAGGGGCACCGGGGAGCTGTTTTTT. Protein: CASSSRDRGTGELFF. The full variable domain, with the rest looked up from reference TRBV7-2 and TRBJ2-2, is GAGVSQSPSNKVTEKGKDVELRCDPISGHTALYWYRQSLGQGLEFLIYFQGNSAPDKSGLPSDRFSAERTGGSVSTLTIQRTQQEDSAVYLCASSSRDRGTGELFFGEGSRLTVL.

This clonotype was detected ten times or more. The chain carries TRBV7-2 and TRBJ1-5; weak D call: TRBD1 (6 bases). The CDR3 totals 15 residues. V was trimmed by 5 bases and J by 1 base, leaving 12 bases between them. Germline loops: CDR1 SGHTA, CDR2 FQGNSA. The CDR3, as DNA: TGTGCCAGCAGCCCCGTAGGACAGAGCAATCAGCCCCAGCATTTT. Its translation is CASSPVGQSNQPQHF.

A remark on this clonotype: This may arise from a read error, as a much more abundant clone is one base away. This chain connects TRBV20-1 to TRBJ2-5; 15 nucleotides align to TRBD2. Per the germline V gene, CDR1 is DFQATT and CDR2 is SNEGSKA (reference sequence). The junction had 7 bases not matched to a gene; V was cut back by 6 bases and J by 5 bases. The CDR3 consists of 15 residues. The CDR3: CSADGLAGGPETQYF. The CDR3 nucleotides are TGCAGTGCCGATGGACTAGCGGGGGGGCCTGAGACCCAGTACTTC.

This clonotype was seen once. The rearrangement uses TRBV20-1 and TRBJ2-5, with TRBD2 matching 11 bases. TRBJ2-7 explains the end of the DNA better; the J call may be wrong. CDR3 length: 14 amino acids. Germline V gene sequence: CDR1 DFQATT, CDR2 SNEGSKA (reference sequence). CDR3 protein: CSASQLAGAGEQYF. The CDR3 DNA reads TGCAGTGCTTCGCAACTAGCGGGAGCTGGCGAGCAGTACTTC.

The chain combines TRBV6-1 with TRBJ2-5; TRBD2 matches 9 bases. V trimming: 6 bases; J trimming: 11 bases; junction bases outside the gene matches: 13. This CDR3 has 14 amino acids. In germline, CDR1 is MNHNS, CDR2 SASEGT. The CDR3 nucleotides are TGTGCCAGCAGCGAGCGGGGGGTCTACAATGAGCAGTACTTC. Translated, it gives CASSERGVYNEQYF.

Turning to this clonotype: A much larger clone differs from this one at a single base, so this may be a read error. V gene TRBV7-2 combines with J gene TRBJ2-7; perhaps TRBD1 as D (5 bases). Germline CDR1 reads SGHTA; CDR2 reads FQGNSA. CDR3 length: 16 amino acids. The ends were cut back, 2 bases at V and 7 bases at J, with 21 bases in the middle. The CDR3 is CASSLSPDSRTGEQYF. The CDR3 DNA sequence: TGTGCCAGCAGCTTATCCCCCGACAGCCGTACCGGTGAGCAGTACTTC. Using reference TRBV7-2 and TRBJ2-7 for the parts outside the CDR3, the full variable domain is GAGVSQSPSNKVTEKGKDVELRCDPISGHTALYWYRQSLGQGLEFLIYFQGNSAPDKSGLPSDRFSAERTGGSVSTLTIQRTQQEDSAVYLCASSLSPDSRTGEQYFGPGTRLTVT.

The chain is built from TRBV30 and TRBJ2-7; D perhaps matches TRBD2 (6 bases). The CDR3 totals 13 residues. Germline CDR1 GTSNPN, CDR2 SVGIG (reference sequence). Trimming took 2 bases from V and 3 from J, leaving 11 bases between them. CDR3 protein: CAWSPSGDYEQYF. The CDR3 DNA is TGTGCCTGGAGTCCCTCGGGGGACTACGAGCAGTACTTC. Full variable domain (missing parts from reference TRBV30 and TRBJ2-7): SQTIHQWPATLVQPVGSPLSLECTVEGTSNPNLYWYRQAAGRGLQLLFYSVGIGQISSEVPQNLSASRPQDRQFILSSKKLLLSDSGFYLCAWSPSGDYEQYFGPGTRLTVT.

At least ten counts were recorded for this clonotype. CDR3 coding DNA: TGTGCCAGCAGCCCCCGGTGGGGAGATACGCAGTATTTT. Protein sequence: CASSPRWGDTQYF. V gene TRBV7-2 combines with J gene TRBJ2-3; D uncertain. Trimming took off 5 bases at V and 5 bases at J, with 11 bases between the two ends. CDR1 is SGHTA and CDR2 is FQGNSA in the germline V gene. The CDR3 totals 13 residues.

This clonotype has at least ten counts. The chain carries TRBV2 and TRBJ2-5, with D uncertain. In germline, CDR1 is SNHLY, CDR2 FYNNEI. This CDR3 has 12 residues. V was clipped by 8 bases and J by 5 bases, with 12 bases between them. CDR3 bases: TGTGCCAGCGGGTTCGTAAGGGAGACCCAGTACTTC. It specifies CASGFVRETQYF.

This clonotype came up many times. V usage is TRBV4-2 and J usage is TRBJ1-2, with 7 bases matching TRBD1. The germline gives CDR1 LGHNA, CDR2 YNFKEQ. CDR3 length: 13 residues. V lost 6 bases and J lost 7; bases outside the gene matches: 8. The CDR3 DNA sequence: TGTGCCAGCAGTGTAGACAGGGATGGTGGCTACACCTTC. It is translated as CASSVDRDGGYTF.

This clonotype was detected a few times. This chain uses TRBV3-1 with TRBJ2-7; D gene unclear. The J call may not be correct, given that the DNA end is closer to TRBJ2-5. The germline CDR1 and CDR2 sequences are LGHDT and YNNKEL (reference sequence). This CDR3 comprises 12 residues. As DNA, the CDR3 is TGTGCCAGCAGCCAAGCTATAGAGACCCAGTACTTC. It specifies CASSQAIETQYF.